This T cell receptor (beta chain) was observed in a study of CD8 T cells in Susac syndrome (dated by TCRdb to between 2018 and 2020). With regard to the full study: Repertoire sequencing was used to test whether CD8+ T cell activation and differentiation in Susac syndrome was antigen driven. The study compared CD8+ T cell repertoire clonality among roughly eleven healthy donors, 14 Susac syndrome patients and 15 or so multiple sclerosis patients. Overall results and qualifications from the work: The number of individuals in the TCR sequencing and HLA analysis was acknowledged as relatively small.

On this clonotype: The clone's antigen remains unknown. Base-call qualities are not available, and no considerably larger clone is one nucleotide away.

Peripheral blood CD8+ and CD4+ T cells from healthy donors, Susac syndrome patients and multiple sclerosis patients were profiled by high-throughput TCR beta sequencing. Treatment-naive patients with stable or active relapsing-remitting disease fulfilling revised McDonald criteria were used as multiple sclerosis controls. Bulk CD8+ and CD4+ T cells were purified magnetically by negative isolation, whereas CD8+ TEMRA cells were enriched by FACS. Blood was drawn into EDTA tubes, processed within 24 hours, and PBMCs were isolated by density gradient centrifugation. PBMCs intended for TCR sequencing were cryopreserved in liquid nitrogen and were subsequently thawed in a 37 degrees C water bath. A purity of at least 90% was achieved for sorted or isolated CD4+, CD8+ and CD8+ TEMRA cells. The CDR3 runs 11 amino acids, cysteine and phenylalanine included. The sequence is cut down to CDR3 DNA, 33 bases in frame from base 1. The germline V gene encodes CDR1 SQVTM and CDR2 ANQGSEA. V gives up 7 bases and J gives up 9 bases, and the segment between their germline ends measures 13 bases.

RNA was extracted using the RNeasy kit, and 0.5 to 1 microgram was reverse transcribed with random hexamers. The immunoSEQ multiplex PCR assay, which covers 54 Vbeta and 13 Jbeta segments, was used to amplify TCR beta CDR3 regions. To correct PCR amplification bias, a synthetic template baseline was used for both primer optimization and computational correction. In the source study's methods: Reads were assigned to V, D and J genes according to IMGT and analyzed in immunoSEQ Analyzer, with only productive sequences retained. To calculate clonality, Shannon entropy was normalized by log2 of the number of productive unique sequences and then subtracted from one. Public and private clones were assessed among the 100 most prevalent clones of each patient and control. Clones were defined as Susac-specific when absent from the healthy and MS cohorts, from fewer than 1,200 published viral clones and from other ImmuneACCESS disease sequences. TCRdb ran its own pipeline on the public reads, namely fastp trimming at Q25 and MiXCR clone calling, and kept in-frame beta chains. Rows are unified per CDR3 protein, each entry keeping the most common DNA and genes. None of the V and J calls come from the authors' own analysis; TCRdb made them. For this sample there are over 350,000 distinct CDR3 sequences; about 85% appear just once. The ten largest account for about 0.12% of the sample.

Sequencing was performed on CD8+ T cells from PBMCs. This clonotype originated in a human donor with multiple sclerosis. The receptor chain draws on TRBV29-1 and TRBJ2-1, and the D gene may be TRBD1, 6 bases matching. The nucleotides read TGCAGCGCAGGGGTCGGCACTGAGCAGTTCTTC. Translated, this is CSAGVGTEQFF.